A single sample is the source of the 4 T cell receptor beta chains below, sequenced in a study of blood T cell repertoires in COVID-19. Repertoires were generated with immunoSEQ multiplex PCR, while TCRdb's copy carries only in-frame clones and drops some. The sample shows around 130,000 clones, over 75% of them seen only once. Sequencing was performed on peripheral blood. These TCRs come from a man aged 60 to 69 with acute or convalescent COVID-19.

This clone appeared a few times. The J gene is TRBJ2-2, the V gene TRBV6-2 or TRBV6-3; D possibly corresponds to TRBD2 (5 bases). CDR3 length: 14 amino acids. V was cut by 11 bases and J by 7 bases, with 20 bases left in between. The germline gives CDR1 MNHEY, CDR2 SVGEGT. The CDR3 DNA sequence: TGTGCCGTCAGCCGGGCGGGTCTCGGCGGGGAGCTGTTTTTT. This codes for CAVSRAGLGGELFF.

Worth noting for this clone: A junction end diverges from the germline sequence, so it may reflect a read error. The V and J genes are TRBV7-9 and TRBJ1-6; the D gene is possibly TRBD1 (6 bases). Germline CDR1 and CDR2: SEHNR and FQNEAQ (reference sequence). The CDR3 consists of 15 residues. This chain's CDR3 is CASTLLTGDNSPLHF. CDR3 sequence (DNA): TGTGCCAGCACCTTACTGACAGGTGATAATTCACCCCTCCACTTT.

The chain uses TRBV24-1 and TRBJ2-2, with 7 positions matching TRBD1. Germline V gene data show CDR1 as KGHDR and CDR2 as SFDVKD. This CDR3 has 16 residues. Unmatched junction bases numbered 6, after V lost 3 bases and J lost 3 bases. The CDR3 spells CATSDPGQADTGELFF. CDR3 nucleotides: TGTGCCACCAGTGATCCCGGACAGGCTGACACCGGGGAGCTGTTTTTT.

The CDR3 nucleotides are TGTGCCAGTAGCCAAGCTTCGGGCACCGGGGAGCTGTTTTTT. Translating gives CASSQASGTGELFF. The chain is built from TRBV19 and TRBJ2-2; D ambiguous. V shed 6 bases and J shed 4 bases, with 12 bases lying between them. The CDR3 runs 14 residues. Per germline, CDR1 LNHDA and CDR2 SQIVND (reference sequence).